One T cell receptor beta chain is described in this entry. The CDR3 loop spans 14 amino acids. CDR1 and CDR2 from the germline V gene are PRHDT and FYEKMQ (reference sequence). The ends were cut back, 4 bases at V and 2 bases at J, with 12 bases in the middle. The sample belongs to a study of blood T cell repertoires in COVID-19. The overall study: The United States, Italy and Spain were the sources of the acute and convalescent COVID-19 samples. Nucleic acid was either cDNA or gDNA, and it came from T cells, B-cell-depleted T cells, or PBMCs.

In the original workflow: Amplified reference gene primers provided the basis for estimating nucleated cell counts. Generated by immunoSEQ multiplex PCR, the TCRdb table keeps only in-frame clones and is missing some. V and J calls and clone size follow that table, whereas D and trimming were derived from the DNA. The table has roughly 430,000 clones, approximately 86% seen once. V gene TRBV13 combines with J gene TRBJ2-7, with TRBD1 as a possible D gene (6 bases). Sequencing used PBMCs or T cells enriched from blood (not recorded which). The TCR was taken from a woman aged 40 to 50 with acute COVID-19. The CDR3, as DNA: TGTGCCAGCAGCTCCCAAGACAGGCCCTACGAGCAGTACTTC. Protein product: CASSSQDRPYEQYF.